The clone carrying this TCR beta chain has ten or more counts. Its antigen is still unknown. The germline CDR1 and CDR2 sequences are MGHRA and YSYEKL. The length of the CDR3 is 14 residues. V lost 1 base and J lost 4, with 11 bases in between. This record comes from a study of beta chain features in type 1 diabetes. Study at large: Cell yields, gender and age were comparable in patients and healthy donors. Sorted cells, 90 million to 120 million in number, were examined across all samples. Study outcomes and limitations: There was a moderate but significant shortening of TCRB CDR3s in all four CD4+ subsets of Type 1 diabetes patients. Possible PCR preference for shorter templates applied equally to patients and controls. It was among patients, rather than healthy donors, that naive, central memory and Treg TCRB repertoires appeared more similar.

The investigators reverse transcribed all of the isolated RNA, so they sequenced expressed TCRB transcripts. Assay used: immunoSEQ multiplex PCR; TCRdb lists only in-frame clones, some missing. This sample has some 150,000 clones, with 9% found just once. The TCR originated in a woman under 40 with type 1 diabetes. The chain uses TRBV4-1 and TRBJ2-7, with TRBD1 as a possible D gene (6 bases). Sequencing was carried out using central memory CD4+ T cells from blood. The CDR3 spells CASSQGDQGYEQYF. CDR3 in DNA: TGCGCCAGCAGCCAAGGGGATCAGGGGTACGAGCAGTACTTC.